The clone carrying this T cell receptor beta chain appeared a few times. Germline values: CDR1 DFQATT, CDR2 SNEGSKA (reference sequence). CDR3 size: 13 residues. Trimming took 0 bases from V and 4 from J, leaving 9 bases between them. The sample belongs to a study of human T cells and chemical hapten exposure. Described time point: patch test 3, about 24 weeks after DPC sensitization. The treatment was: therapeutic diphenylcyclopropenone sensitization with weekly scalp DPC. TCRdb itself ran the RACE reads through MiXCR, one entry per CDR3 protein. The repertoire has some 97,000 distinct CDR3 sequences, around 25% of them found once; the top ten carry about 9.3%.

Sample: whole blood, taken in connection with sensitization to the hapten diphenylcyclopropenone (DPC). The chain links TRBV20-1 to TRBJ1-2; D gene ambiguous. The origin of this receptor is a man aged 35 to 55 with alopecia areata. Some clones in this sample may be carry-over from other donors' samples. The CDR3 nucleotides read TGCAGTGCTAGAGACGACACAATCTATGGCTACACCTTC. It translates to CSARDDTIYGYTF.